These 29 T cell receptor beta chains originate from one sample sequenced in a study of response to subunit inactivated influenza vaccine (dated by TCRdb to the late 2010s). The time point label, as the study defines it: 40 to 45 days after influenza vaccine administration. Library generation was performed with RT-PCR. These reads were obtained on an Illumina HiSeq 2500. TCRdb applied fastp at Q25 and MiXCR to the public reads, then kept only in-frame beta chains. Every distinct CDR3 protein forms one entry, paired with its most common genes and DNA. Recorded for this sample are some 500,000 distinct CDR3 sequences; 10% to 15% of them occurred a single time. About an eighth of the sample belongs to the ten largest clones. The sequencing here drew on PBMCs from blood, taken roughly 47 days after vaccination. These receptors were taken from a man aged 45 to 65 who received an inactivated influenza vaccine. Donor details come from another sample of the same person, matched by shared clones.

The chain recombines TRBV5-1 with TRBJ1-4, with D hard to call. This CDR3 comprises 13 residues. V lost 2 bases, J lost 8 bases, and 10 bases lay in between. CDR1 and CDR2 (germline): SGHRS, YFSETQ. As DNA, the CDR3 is TGCGCCAGCAGCTTCGGGGAGCGCGAAAAACTGTTTTTT. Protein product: CASSFGEREKLFF.

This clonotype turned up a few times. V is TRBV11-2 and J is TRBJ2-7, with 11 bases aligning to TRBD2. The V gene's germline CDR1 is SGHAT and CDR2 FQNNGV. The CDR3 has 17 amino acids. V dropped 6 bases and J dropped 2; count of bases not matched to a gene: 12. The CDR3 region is CASRTITGTSGAYEQYF. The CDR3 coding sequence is TGTGCCAGCAGAACTATAACCGGGACTAGCGGTGCCTACGAGCAGTACTTC. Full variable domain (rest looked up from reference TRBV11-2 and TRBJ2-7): EAGVAQSPRYKIIEKRQSVAFWCNPISGHATLYWYQQILGQGPKLLIQFQNNGVVDDSQLPKDRFSAERLKGVDSTLKIQPAKLEDSAVYLCASRTITGTSGAYEQYFGPGTRLTVT.

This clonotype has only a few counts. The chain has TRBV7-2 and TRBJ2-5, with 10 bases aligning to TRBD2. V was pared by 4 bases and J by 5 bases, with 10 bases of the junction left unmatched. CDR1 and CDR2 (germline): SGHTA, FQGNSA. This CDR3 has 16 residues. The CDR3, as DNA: TGTGCCAGCAGCTGGGGGCTTAGCGGGGGGTCGGAGACCCAGTACTTC. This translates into CASSWGLSGGSETQYF. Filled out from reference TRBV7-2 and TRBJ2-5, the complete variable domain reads GAGVSQSPSNKVTEKGKDVELRCDPISGHTALYWYRQSLGQGLEFLIYFQGNSAPDKSGLPSDRFSAERTGGSVSTLTIQRTQQEDSAVYLCASSWGLSGGSETQYFGPGTRLLVL.

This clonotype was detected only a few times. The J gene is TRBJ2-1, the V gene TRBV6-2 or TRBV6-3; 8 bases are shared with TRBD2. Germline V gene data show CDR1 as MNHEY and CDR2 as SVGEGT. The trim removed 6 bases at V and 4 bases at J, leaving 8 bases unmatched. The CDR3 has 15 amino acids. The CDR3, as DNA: TGTGCCAGCAGCCCCAGCGGGGGTCGTTACAATGAGCAGTTCTTC. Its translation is CASSPSGGRYNEQFF.

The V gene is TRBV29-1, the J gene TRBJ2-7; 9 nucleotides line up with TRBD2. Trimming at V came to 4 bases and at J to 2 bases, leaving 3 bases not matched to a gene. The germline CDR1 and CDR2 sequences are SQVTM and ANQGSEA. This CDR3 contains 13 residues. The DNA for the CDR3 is TGCAGCGTTGTAGCGGGAGAAACCTACGAGCAGTACTTC. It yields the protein CSVVAGETYEQYF.

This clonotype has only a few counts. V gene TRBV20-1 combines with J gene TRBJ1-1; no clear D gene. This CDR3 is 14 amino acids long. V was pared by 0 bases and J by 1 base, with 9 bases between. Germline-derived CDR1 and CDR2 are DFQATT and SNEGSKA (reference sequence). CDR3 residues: CSARDNWGNTEAFF. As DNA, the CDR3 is TGCAGTGCTAGAGATAACTGGGGGAACACTGAAGCTTTCTTT.

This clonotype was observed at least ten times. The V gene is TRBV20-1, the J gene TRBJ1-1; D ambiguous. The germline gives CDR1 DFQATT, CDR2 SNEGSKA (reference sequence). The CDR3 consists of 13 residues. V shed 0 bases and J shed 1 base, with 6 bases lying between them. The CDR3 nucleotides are TGCAGTGCTAGAGACCCCAGGAACACTGAAGCTTTCTTT. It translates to CSARDPRNTEAFF.

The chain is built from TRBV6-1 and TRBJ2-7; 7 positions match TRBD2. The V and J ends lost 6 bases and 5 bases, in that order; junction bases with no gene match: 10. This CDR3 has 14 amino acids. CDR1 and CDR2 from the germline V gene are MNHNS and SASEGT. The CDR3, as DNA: TGTGCCAGCAGCCCCAGCCCGGGAGGAAACGAGCAGTACTTC. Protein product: CASSPSPGGNEQYF.

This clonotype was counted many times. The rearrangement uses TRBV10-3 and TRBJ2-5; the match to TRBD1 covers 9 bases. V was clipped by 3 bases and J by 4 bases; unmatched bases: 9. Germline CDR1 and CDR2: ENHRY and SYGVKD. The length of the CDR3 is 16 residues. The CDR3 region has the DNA TGTGCCATCAGTGACGTAGACAGGGGGTTACGAGAGACCCAGTACTTC. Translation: CAISDVDRGLRETQYF.

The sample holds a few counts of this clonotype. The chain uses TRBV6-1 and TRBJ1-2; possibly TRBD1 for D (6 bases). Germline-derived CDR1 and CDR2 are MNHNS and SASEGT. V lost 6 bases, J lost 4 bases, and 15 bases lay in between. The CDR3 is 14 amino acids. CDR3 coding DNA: TGTGCCAGCAGGGGGACCGGGACACCCTATGGCTACACCTTC. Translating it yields CASRGTGTPYGYTF.

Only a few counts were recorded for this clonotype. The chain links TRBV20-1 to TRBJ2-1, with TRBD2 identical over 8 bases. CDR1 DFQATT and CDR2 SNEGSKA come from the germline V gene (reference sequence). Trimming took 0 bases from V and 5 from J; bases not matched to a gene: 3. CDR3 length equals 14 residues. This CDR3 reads CSARERGEDNEQFF. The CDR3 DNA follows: TGCAGTGCTAGAGAGCGGGGGGAGGACAATGAGCAGTTCTTC.

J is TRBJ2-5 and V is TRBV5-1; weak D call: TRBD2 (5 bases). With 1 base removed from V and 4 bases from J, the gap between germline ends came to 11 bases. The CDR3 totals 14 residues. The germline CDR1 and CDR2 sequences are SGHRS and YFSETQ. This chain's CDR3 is CASSLSEGRETQYF. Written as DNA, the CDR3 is TGCGCCAGCAGCTTGTCCGAGGGTCGAGAGACCCAGTACTTC.

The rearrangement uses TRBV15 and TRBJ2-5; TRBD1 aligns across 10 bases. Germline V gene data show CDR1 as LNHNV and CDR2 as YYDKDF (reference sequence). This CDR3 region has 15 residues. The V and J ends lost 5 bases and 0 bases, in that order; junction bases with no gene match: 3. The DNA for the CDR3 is TGTGCCACCAGCGGGGGACAGGGGCACCAAGAGACCCAGTACTTC. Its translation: CATSGGQGHQETQYF. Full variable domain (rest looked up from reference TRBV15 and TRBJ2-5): DAMVIQNPRYQVTQFGKPVTLSCSQTLNHNVMYWYQQKSSQAPKLLFHYYDKDFNNEADTPDNFQSRRPNTSFCFLDIRSPGLGDTAMYLCATSGGQGHQETQYFGPGTRLLVL.

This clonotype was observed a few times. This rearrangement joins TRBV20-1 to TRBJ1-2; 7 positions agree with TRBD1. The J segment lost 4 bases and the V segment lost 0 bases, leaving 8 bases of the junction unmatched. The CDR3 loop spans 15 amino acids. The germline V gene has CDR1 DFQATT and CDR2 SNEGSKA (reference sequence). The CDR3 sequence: CSARDAGGSGYGYTF. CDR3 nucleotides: TGCAGTGCTAGAGATGCAGGGGGATCGGGCTATGGCTACACCTTC.

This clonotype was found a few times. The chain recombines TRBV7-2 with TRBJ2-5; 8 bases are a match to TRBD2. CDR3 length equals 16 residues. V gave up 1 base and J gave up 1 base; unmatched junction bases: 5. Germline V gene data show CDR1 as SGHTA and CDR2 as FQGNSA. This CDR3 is CASSLGGRGAQETQYF. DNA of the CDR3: TGTGCCAGCAGCTTAGGGGGGCGGGGGGCCCAAGAGACCCAGTACTTC.

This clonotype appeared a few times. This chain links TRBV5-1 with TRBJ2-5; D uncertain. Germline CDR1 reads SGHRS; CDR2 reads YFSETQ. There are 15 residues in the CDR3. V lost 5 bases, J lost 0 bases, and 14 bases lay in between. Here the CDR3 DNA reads TGCGCCAGCAGGCGTCTTTACGACAACCAAGAGACCCAGTACTTC. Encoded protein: CASRRLYDNQETQYF. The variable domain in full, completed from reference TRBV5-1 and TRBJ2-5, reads KAGVTQTPRYLIKTRGQQVTLSCSPISGHRSVSWYQQTPGQGLQFLFEYFSETQRNKGNFPGRFSGRQFSNSRSEMNVSTLELGDSALYLCASRRLYDNQETQYFGPGTRLLVL.

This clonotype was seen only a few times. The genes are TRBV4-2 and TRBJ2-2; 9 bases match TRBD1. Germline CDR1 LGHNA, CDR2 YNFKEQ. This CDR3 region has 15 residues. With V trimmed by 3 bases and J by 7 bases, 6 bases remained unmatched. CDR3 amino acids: CASSQLGQGDGELFF. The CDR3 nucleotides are TGTGCCAGCAGCCAGCTGGGACAGGGCGACGGGGAGCTGTTTTTT.

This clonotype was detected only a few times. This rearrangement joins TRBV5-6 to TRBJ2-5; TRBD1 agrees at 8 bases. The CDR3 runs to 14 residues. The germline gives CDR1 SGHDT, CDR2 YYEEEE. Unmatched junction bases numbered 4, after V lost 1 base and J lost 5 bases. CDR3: CASSLTGGMETQYF. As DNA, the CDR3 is TGTGCCAGCAGCTTGACAGGGGGTATGGAGACCCAGTACTTC.

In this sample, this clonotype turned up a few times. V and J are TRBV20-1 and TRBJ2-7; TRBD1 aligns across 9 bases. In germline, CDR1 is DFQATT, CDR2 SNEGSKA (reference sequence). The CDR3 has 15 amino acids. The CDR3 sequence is CSAKRPGTGLREQYF. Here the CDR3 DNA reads TGCAGCGCCAAGCGACCCGGGACAGGGTTGAGGGAGCAGTACTTC.

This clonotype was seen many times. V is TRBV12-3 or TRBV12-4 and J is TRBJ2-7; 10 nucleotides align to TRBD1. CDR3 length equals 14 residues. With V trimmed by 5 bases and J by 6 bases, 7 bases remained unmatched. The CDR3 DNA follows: TGTGCCAGCAGTCGAGGGACAGGGGTCCGCGAGCAGTACTTC. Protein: CASSRGTGVREQYF.

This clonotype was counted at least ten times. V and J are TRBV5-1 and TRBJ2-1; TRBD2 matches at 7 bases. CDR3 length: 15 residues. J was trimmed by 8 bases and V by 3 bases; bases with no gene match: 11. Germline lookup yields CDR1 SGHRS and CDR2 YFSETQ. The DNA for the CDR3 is TGCGCCAGCAGCTATTTAGCGGGCTCCTCGGATGAGCAGTTCTTC. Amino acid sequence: CASSYLAGSSDEQFF.

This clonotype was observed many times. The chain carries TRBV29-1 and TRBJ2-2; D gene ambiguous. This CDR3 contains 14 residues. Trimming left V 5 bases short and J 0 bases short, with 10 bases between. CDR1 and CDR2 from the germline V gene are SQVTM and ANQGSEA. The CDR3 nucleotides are TGCAGCGTTCTGCGGAATGCGAACACCGGGGAGCTGTTTTTT. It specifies CSVLRNANTGELFF.

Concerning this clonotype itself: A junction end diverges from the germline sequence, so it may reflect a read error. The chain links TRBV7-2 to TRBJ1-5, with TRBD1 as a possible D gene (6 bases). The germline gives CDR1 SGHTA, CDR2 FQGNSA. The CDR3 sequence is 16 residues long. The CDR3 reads CASSLEDSLSDQPQHF. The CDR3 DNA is TGTGCCAGCAGCTTAGAGGACAGCCTTAGCGATCAGCCCCAGCATTTT.

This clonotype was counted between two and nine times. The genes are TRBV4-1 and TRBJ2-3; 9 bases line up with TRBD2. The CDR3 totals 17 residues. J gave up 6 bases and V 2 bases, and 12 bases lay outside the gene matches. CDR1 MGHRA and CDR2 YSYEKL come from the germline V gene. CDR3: CASSQLATGTSSDTQYF. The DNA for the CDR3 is TGCGCCAGCAGCCAACTCGCGACCGGGACTAGCTCGGATACGCAGTATTTT.

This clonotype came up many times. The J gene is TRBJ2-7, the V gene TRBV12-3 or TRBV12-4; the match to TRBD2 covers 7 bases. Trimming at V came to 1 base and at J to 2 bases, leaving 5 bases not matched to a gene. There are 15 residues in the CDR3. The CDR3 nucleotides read TGTGCCAGCAGTTTAGGGCCTAGCGGAGCCTACGAGCAGTACTTC. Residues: CASSLGPSGAYEQYF.

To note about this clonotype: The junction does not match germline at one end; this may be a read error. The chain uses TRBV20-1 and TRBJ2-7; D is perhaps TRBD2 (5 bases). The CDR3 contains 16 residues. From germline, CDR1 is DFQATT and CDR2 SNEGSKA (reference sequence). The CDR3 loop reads CCARTKAGIGWYEQYF. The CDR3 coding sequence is TGCTGTGCTAGAACCAAGGCCGGGATCGGATGGTACGAGCAGTACTTC.

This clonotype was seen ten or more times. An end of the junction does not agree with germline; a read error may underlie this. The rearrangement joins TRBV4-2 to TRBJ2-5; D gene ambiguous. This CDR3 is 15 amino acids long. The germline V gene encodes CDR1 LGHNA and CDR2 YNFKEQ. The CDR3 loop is CASSQDRGSQETQYF. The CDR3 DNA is TGCGCCAGCAGCCAAGATCGAGGCAGCCAAGAGACCCAGTACTTC.

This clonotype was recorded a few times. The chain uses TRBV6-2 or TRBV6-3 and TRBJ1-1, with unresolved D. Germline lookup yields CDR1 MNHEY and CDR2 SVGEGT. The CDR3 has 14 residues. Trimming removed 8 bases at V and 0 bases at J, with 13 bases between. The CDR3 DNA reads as TGTGCCAGCGGGGAGTGGACCATGAACACTGAAGCTTTCTTT. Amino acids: CASGEWTMNTEAFF.

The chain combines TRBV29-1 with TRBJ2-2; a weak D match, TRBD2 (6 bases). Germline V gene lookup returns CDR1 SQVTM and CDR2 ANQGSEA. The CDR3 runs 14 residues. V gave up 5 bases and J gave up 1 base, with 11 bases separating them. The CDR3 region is CSVRNSGNTGELFF. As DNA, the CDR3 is TGCAGCGTTCGGAATAGCGGGAACACCGGGGAGCTGTTTTTT.